Following are 7 T cell receptor beta chains from one sample sequenced in a study of cytomegalovirus exposure and HLA in healthy donors. A multiplex PCR was run with 60 Vbeta primers and 13 Jbeta primers. Only in-frame clones appear in the TCRdb table, and some are missing; sequencing was by immunoSEQ multiplex PCR. The sample's table shows about 160,000 clones. The sample comprised PBMCs. The receptors shown here come from a man aged 30 to 39 in good health and CMV-seronegative.

The V gene is TRBV11-3, the J gene TRBJ1-2; TRBD1 is a possible D gene (6 bases). V was clipped by 5 bases and J by 2 bases, with 9 bases between them. The CDR3 is 13 residues long. The germline CDR1 and CDR2 sequences are SGHNT and YENEEA. DNA of the CDR3: TGTGCCAGCAGCCGCGGACAGAACTATGGCTACACCTTC. This sequence encodes CASSRGQNYGYTF.

V gene TRBV14 combines with J gene TRBJ2-1; TRBD1 matches at 8 bases. Trimming at V came to 8 bases and at J to 5 bases, leaving 8 bases not matched to a gene. From germline, CDR1 is SGHDN and CDR2 FVKESK. CDR3 size: 14 residues. The CDR3 loop reads CASEPGQVHNEQFF. The CDR3 DNA follows: TGTGCCAGCGAACCGGGACAGGTACACAATGAGCAGTTCTTC.

On this clone: One junction end does not reproduce the germline sequence, and a read error may be involved. The chain carries TRBV13 and TRBJ2-1; tentative D call: TRBD2 (5 bases). CDR1 is PRHDT and CDR2 is FYEKMQ in the germline V gene (reference sequence). The CDR3 has 16 residues. This CDR3 reads CASSVGLSSSYNEQFF. The CDR3 DNA is TGTGCCAGCAGCGTAGGACTCTCAAGCTCCTACAATGAGCAGTTCTTC.

The rearrangement uses TRBV5-1 and TRBJ2-3; unclear D gene. Trimming pared 4 bases from V and 3 bases from J, leaving 9 bases between. This CDR3 is 13 amino acids long. In germline, CDR1 is SGHRS, CDR2 YFSETQ. This CDR3 reads CASSNLGTDTQYF. The CDR3 region has the DNA TGCGCCAGCAGCAACCTAGGAACAGATACGCAGTATTTT.

CDR3 sequence reads: CASSASGLELFF. The CDR3 DNA follows: TGTGCCAGCAGTGCTTCGGGATTGGAGCTGTTTTTT. The V gene is TRBV25-1, the J gene TRBJ2-2; D may be TRBD2 (5 bases). CDR1 and CDR2 from the germline V gene are MGHDK and SYGVNS. The CDR3 consists of 12 residues. V was trimmed by 4 bases and J by 10 bases, leaving 10 bases between them.

The genes are TRBV27 and TRBJ1-2, with 10 positions matching TRBD1. This CDR3 is built from 13 residues. Germline V gene data show CDR1 as MNHEY and CDR2 as SMNVEV (reference sequence). Trimming at V came to 5 bases and at J to 6 bases, leaving 3 bases not matched to a gene. The CDR3 nucleotides are TGTGCCAGCAGTGGGACAGGGGTGGATGGCTACACCTTC. Translation gives CASSGTGVDGYTF.

This rearrangement joins TRBV9 to TRBJ2-3; TRBD1 aligns across 7 bases. Germline V gene sequence: CDR1 SGDLS, CDR2 YYNGEE. The CDR3 is 15 amino acids. V lost 0 bases, J lost 4 bases, and 5 bases stayed unmatched. The CDR3 DNA reads TGTGCCAGCAGCGTAGAGGGGGCGACTCCAGATACGCAGTATTTT. Its protein is CASSVEGATPDTQYF.